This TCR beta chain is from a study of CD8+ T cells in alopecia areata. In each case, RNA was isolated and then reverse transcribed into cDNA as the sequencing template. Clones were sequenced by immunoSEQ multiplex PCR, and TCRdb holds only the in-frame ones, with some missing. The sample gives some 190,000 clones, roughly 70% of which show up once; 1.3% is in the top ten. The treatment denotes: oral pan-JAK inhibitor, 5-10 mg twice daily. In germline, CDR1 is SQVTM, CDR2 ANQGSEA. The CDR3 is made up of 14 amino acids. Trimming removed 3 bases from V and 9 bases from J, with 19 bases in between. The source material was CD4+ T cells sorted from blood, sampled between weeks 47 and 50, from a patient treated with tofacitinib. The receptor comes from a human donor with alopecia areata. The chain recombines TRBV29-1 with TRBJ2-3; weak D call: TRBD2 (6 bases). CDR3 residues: CSVDGAGSRETQYF. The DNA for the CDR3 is TGCAGCGTTGATGGGGCGGGGAGTCGCGAAACGCAGTATTTT.